Here is one T cell receptor beta chain with its context. The antigen it recognizes is unknown. Base qualities were left out, and no much larger clone turns up one base away. Healthy HIV-negative adults with no recently reported acute infections or vaccinations were included as donors. Only Caucasian adults living in Nashville, Tennessee, USA were represented among the donors. CD4+ T cells were enriched by magnetic negative selection; naive cells were then positively selected on CD45RA, and the negative fraction formed the memory subset. Blood was obtained by leukapheresis, after which PBMCs were separated by Ficoll-Histopaque density gradient centrifugation and cryopreserved in liquid nitrogen vapor phase. Analytical flow cytometry was used to check the purity and quantity of each magnetically sorted T cell population. Genomic DNA was isolated from each sorted fraction and quantified by UV absorbance on a Nanodrop 2000c.

This entry is derived from a study of shared clonotypes between healthy human individuals (TCRdb year 2020). Looking at the study overall: The cohort comprised two women and a few men aged 18 to 49 years. Different laboratories and diverse techniques were used to prepare libraries and sequence TCR repertoires, to increase sequencing depth and limit assay-specific biases. For each donor, three plates each were used for CD4 naive and CD4 memory, two plates were used for CD8 naive, and one plate was used for CD8 memory. Each donor's leukapheresis produced roughly between roughly 0.85 and 10 billion PBMCs. The study deeply sequenced blood TCR repertoires of five healthy adults to estimate repertoire size and the extent of clonotype sharing between individuals. Overall results and qualifications from the work: Clonotypes shared by all four sorted-subset donors showed higher generation probabilities than non-shared clonotypes. The small number of donors limited the genetic and exposure-history diversity represented. Naive subsets generally had larger estimated clonotype richness than memory subsets. Pairwise subsampling indicated that sequencing depth was expected to affect the degree of clonotype sharing among donors. Even with the large sequencing depth, rarefaction of the sorted-subset datasets indicated that sequencing was incomplete. Only blood was sampled, and tissue TCR repertoires likely differ from those in blood. About 5% of naive CD4, 3.5% of naive CD8, approximately 2.2% of memory CD4, and 0.4% of memory CD8 clonotypes were shared across several donors.

Using the deep immunoSEQ assay, TCR CDR3 regions were amplified from genomic DNA by multiplex PCR. Genomic DNA extracted from each cell subset was distributed evenly over all wells of several immunoSEQ 96-well plates, and each plate served as one replicate. Each replicate PCR for sorted subsets received about 220 ng genomic DNA, equal to roughly 30,000 T cell genomes. Purified libraries were measured with a Qubit 3.0 fluorometer, size-checked on a Bioanalyzer 2100, and measured again with the KAPA Library Quantification kit. Each immunoSEQ 96-well plate was sequenced on its own single-read 150-cycle Illumina NextSeq 550 flow cell. The original pipeline was this. The immunoSEQ output contained only junctional sequences without quality scores, so filtering could not match that applied to full-length reads. To assign V/J genes and CDR3, sequences were annotated against IMGT germline references using PyIR, a Python wrapper for IgBLAST v1.9. Any read was removed if the V/J assignment was weak (E-value above 1e-6), the CDR3 was missing, or the read contained stop codons, out-of-frame junctions, or ambiguous translated residues. V3J clonotypes were defined by identical inferred V gene, J gene, and CDR3 amino acid sequence. Percentage overlap between repertoires was calculated by dividing the number of shared unique clonotypes by the size of the smaller repertoire. Repertoire richness was assessed with RTK rarefaction, the Chao1 estimator, and Recon v2.1 estimates of unobserved clonotypes. Generation probabilities were computed with OLGA for all TCRbeta clonotypes obtained by the gDNA method from a few donors. This is the immuneACCESS table as TCRdb keeps it, with only in-frame sequences that have V and J called. A part of the clones is gone; compared with another copy, unresolved V genes explain less than half, and the rest is unexplained. V and J calls and clone size are as listed in that table; D and trimming were resolved from the DNA. This sample gives 2 million or so clones in total; 85% to 95% of them show up just once. More than 0.1% of the sample is held by the ten biggest clonotypes.

Sequencing was done on a sample of naive CD4+ T cells sorted from blood. Explained via the paper, the cell subset or site label denotes: CD45RA+ positively selected. The clonotype originates from a young man in good health.

The CDR3: CASSLENGSGQFF. The nucleotides read TGTGCCAGCAGCTTAGAAAACGGATCCGGGCAGTTCTTC. This chain is built from TRBV11-3 and TRBJ2-1; the D gene lacks a confident call. The germline V gene yields SGHNT for CDR1 and YENEEA for CDR2. Trimming at the junction amounts to 0 bases on V and 12 bases on J, and the germline ends lie 12 bases apart. There are 13 amino acids in the CDR3, from cysteine to phenylalanine inclusive. Solely the CDR3 DNA is kept, with 39 bases framed from the first base.